This is a list of T cell receptor beta chains from one sample in a study of cytomegalovirus exposure and HLA in healthy donors. Libraries were prepared by immunoSEQ multiplex PCR; TCRdb keeps only in-frame clonotypes and omits some of them. The sample lists 90,000 or so clones, roughly 96% occurring once. Sequenced sample: PBMCs. Receptors were obtained from a man between 18 and 29 years old in good health and CMV-seronegative. Both conserved end residues are part of each CDR3. A D gene is named only where the DNA matches it firmly. The size entry is marked missing in some rows and otherwise reads once, few, many or a size class.

TRBJ1-5	NA	NA	TRBV11-2	TGTGCCAGCAGCCTCAGGGTAACCCAGCCCCAGCATTTT	CASSLRVTQPQHF
TRBJ2-5	TRBD1	NA	TRBV2	TGTGCCGGCAACCGGGACAGGGGCCGACGAGAGACCCAGTACTTC	CAGNRDRGRRETQYF
TRBJ1-2	TRBD1	NA	TRBV7-2	TGTGCCAGCAGCCTTGACAGGGCCTCAACGGGCTACACCTTC	CASSLDRASTGYTF
TRBJ2-5	TRBD2	NA	TRBV30	TGTGCCTGGAGTGCGGGACTAGGGGAGACCCAGTACTTC	CAWSAGLGETQYF
TRBJ1-1	NA	NA	TRBV18	TGTGCCAGCTCACCCCCAGGACAGCCTGAAGCTTTCTTT	CASSPPGQPEAFF
TRBJ2-2	NA	NA	TRBV7-9	TGTGCCAGCAGCTTATATGAGGGAACGAACACCGGGGAGCTGTTTTTT	CASSLYEGTNTGELFF
TRBJ2-1	NA	NA	TRBV9	TGTGCCAGCAGCGCCACATACAATGAGCAGTTCTTC	CASSATYNEQFF
TRBJ1-2	TRBD1	NA	TRBV5-5	TGTGCCAGCAACCCCACTACGAGGCAGGGGGTTCGTGGCTACACCTTC	CASNPTTRQGVRGYTF
TRBJ2-1	TRBD2	NA	TRBV25-1	TGTGCCAGCAACCCTCGGACTAGCGGGAAGCTTGAGCAGTTCTTC	CASNPRTSGKLEQFF
TRBJ2-3	NA	NA	TRBV2	TGTGCCAGCCACCATGAGACTAGCACAGATACGCAGTATTTT	CASHHETSTDTQYF
TRBJ2-1	TRBD2	NA	TRBV27	TGTGCCAGCAGTTTATTTCGCGGGAGGCCCCACAATGAGCAGTTCTTC	CASSLFRGRPHNEQFF
TRBJ1-1	NA	NA	TRBV6-6	TGTGCCAGCAGTTACTCGAGGTCGCAGAACACTGAAGCTTTCTTT	CASSYSRSQNTEAFF
TRBJ1-3	NA	NA	TRBV18	TGTGCCAGCTCACCAGGGCAAAGAAACACCATATATTTT	CASSPGQRNTIYF
TRBJ2-1	NA	NA	TRBV5-1	TGCGCCAGCAGCTTGGCAGGCGAGCAGTTCTTC	CASSLAGEQFF
TRBJ2-1	TRBD1	NA	TRBV5-1	TGCGCCAGCAGTTCAGGACAGGGGACCTACAATGAGCAGTTCTTC	CASSSGQGTYNEQFF
TRBJ1-5	NA	once	TRBV10-3	TGTGCCATCAGTGATAACAATCAGCCCCAGCATTTT	CAISDNNQPQHF
TRBJ2-3	TRBD2	NA	TRBV11-3	TGTGCCAGCAGCTTAGGGTGGGCTAGCGGATCCACAGATACGCAGTATTTT	CASSLGWASGSTDTQYF
TRBJ2-3	NA	NA	TRBV6-4	TGTGCCAGCAGTGACTCGACATTATCAGATACGCAGTATTTT	CASSDSTLSDTQYF
TRBJ2-1	TRBD2	NA	TRBV29-1	TGCAGCGTTGGCACTAGCGGGGACTACAATGAGCAGTTCTTC	CSVGTSGDYNEQFF
TRBJ1-1	NA	NA	TRBV29-1	TGCAGCGCCCTACTCAGGGGAATGAACACTGAAGCTTTCTTT	CSALLRGMNTEAFF